These T cell receptor beta chains were read from a single sample in a study of T cell responses to AZD1222 COVID-19 vaccine. Assay used: immunoSEQ multiplex PCR; TCRdb lists only in-frame clones, some missing. This table has around 120,000 clones, around 94% appearing once. Source: peripheral blood, taken on day 0 of AZD1222 vaccination. The origin of the receptors is an adult in good health. The CDR3 runs from the conserved cysteine through the conserved F or W. D genes are given only for firm matches. Part of the rows lack a size; the others show once, few, many or a class for expanded clones.

CDR3: CASSRQVEAFF
DNA: TGTGCCAGCAGCCGACAGGTAGAAGCTTTCTTT
J: TRBJ1-1
D: -
size: -
V: TRBV6-2/TRBV6-3

CDR3: CASSRTTGRTPYEQYF
DNA: TGTGCCAGTAGTCGGACGACAGGGAGAACCCCCTACGAGCAGTACTTC
J: TRBJ2-7
D: TRBD1
size: -
V: TRBV19

CDR3: CATSRETDTQYF
DNA: TGTGCCACCAGCAGAGAAACAGATACGCAGTATTTT
J: TRBJ2-3
D: -
size: -
V: TRBV15

CDR3: CASSDWGLNTEAFF
DNA: TGTGCCAGCAGTGATTGGGGGTTGAACACTGAAGCTTTCTTT
J: TRBJ1-1
D: -
size: -
V: TRBV2

CDR3: CATSDAWTSDTQYF
DNA: TGTGCCACCAGTGATGCCTGGACTTCAGATACGCAGTATTTT
J: TRBJ2-3
D: -
size: -
V: TRBV24-1

CDR3: CASSLAGGSEAFF
DNA: TGTGCCAGCAGCCTGGCGGGGGGCTCCGAAGCTTTCTTT
J: TRBJ1-1
D: -
size: -
V: TRBV28

CDR3: CAWSVAGKGENQPQHF
DNA: TGTGCCTGGAGTGTCGCCGGGAAAGGAGAAAATCAGCCCCAGCATTTT
J: TRBJ1-5
D: -
size: -
V: TRBV30

CDR3: CASSTRTGAGSPLHF
DNA: TGTGCCAGCAGCACTAGGACAGGAGCAGGGTCACCCCTCCACTTT
J: TRBJ1-6
D: TRBD1
size: -
V: TRBV11-2

CDR3: CASSLGGARNYGYTF
DNA: TGTGCCAGCAGTTTAGGAGGGGCCAGGAACTATGGCTACACCTTC
J: TRBJ1-2
D: -
size: once
V: TRBV28

CDR3: CASSLGFQVGYAQYF
DNA: TGTGCCAGCAGCTTAGGATTTCAGGTGGGGTACGCACAGTATTTT
J: TRBJ2-3
D: -
size: -
V: TRBV7-2

CDR3: CATRGGSLYNEQFF
DNA: TGTGCCACCCGCGGGGGGAGTCTGTACAATGAGCAGTTCTTC
J: TRBJ2-1
D: TRBD2
size: -
V: TRBV28